These T cell receptor beta chains were read from a single sample in a study of identical twins. Using its own MiXCR run on the 5' RACE reads, TCRdb lists one record per CDR3 protein. The sample has 350,000 to 450,000 distinct CDR3 sequences, roughly 20% seen once; the top ten hold roughly an eighth. Sequenced input: naive T cells sorted from blood. All receptors come from a man in his forties or fifties in good health. Both conserved end residues are part of each CDR3. The order of the fields is CDR3 protein, CDR3 DNA, CDR3 length, J gene, D gene, V gene, clone size. A D gene is named only where the DNA matches it firmly. Clone size appears in some rows only: once, few, many, or a class for an expanded clone.

CASSQGQPSGNTIYF	TGTGCCAGCAGCCAAGGACAGCCCTCTGGAAACACCATATATTTT	15	TRBJ1-3	-	TRBV7-9	-
CASSRTWVATEAFF	TGTGCCAGCTCGAGGACATGGGTCGCCACTGAAGCTTTCTTT	14	TRBJ1-1	-	TRBV6-1	few
CASSRRDTYEQYF	TGTGCCAGCAGCCGCCGGGATACCTACGAGCAGTACTTC	13	TRBJ2-7	-	TRBV7-8	few
CASRKAESYWNEQYF	TGTGCCAGCAGAAAAGCAGAAAGTTACTGGAACGAGCAGTACTTC	15	TRBJ2-7	-	TRBV6-1	-
CASSQDRGRVYEQYF	TGCGCCAGCAGCCAAGATCGCGGGAGAGTGTACGAGCAGTACTTC	15	TRBJ2-7	TRBD2	TRBV4-3	-
CSVEVPAEEIKAFF	TGCAGCGTTGAAGTACCGGCGGAGGAAATTAAAGCTTTCTTT	14	TRBJ1-1	-	TRBV29-1	-
CASSYRLGAGLGTEAFF	TGTGCCAGCAGTTACCGCCTTGGGGCAGGGTTAGGCACTGAAGCTTTCTTT	17	TRBJ1-1	-	TRBV6-5	-
CAISELTGAYGYTF	TGTGCCATCAGTGAGTTGACAGGCGCCTATGGCTACACCTTC	14	TRBJ1-2	-	TRBV10-3	many
CASSQTGFKNIQYF	TGTGCCAGCAGCCAAACAGGGTTCAAAAACATTCAGTACTTC	14	TRBJ2-4	-	TRBV7-2	-
CATSGYRGSQPQHF	TGTGCCACCAGCGGATACAGGGGATCTCAGCCCCAGCATTTT	14	TRBJ1-5	TRBD1	TRBV15	-
CASSPDQIQPNEQFF	TGTGCCAGCTCACCGGATCAGATCCAGCCCAATGAGCAGTTCTTC	15	TRBJ2-1	-	TRBV18	many
CASSLVQGRQTQYF	TGCGCCAGCAGCTTAGTACAGGGGAGACAGACCCAGTACTTC	14	TRBJ2-5	TRBD1	TRBV5-1	-
CASSQANWGLAAEQYF	TGCGCCAGCAGCCAAGCGAACTGGGGACTAGCAGCCGAGCAGTACTTC	16	TRBJ2-7	TRBD2	TRBV4-3	-
CASSDGSSYEQYF	TGCGCCAGCTCCGACGGGAGCTCCTACGAGCAGTACTTC	13	TRBJ2-7	-	TRBV5-1	many
CASSPGTGNSYEQYF	TGTGCCAGCAGCCCGGGGACAGGGAATTCCTACGAGCAGTACTTC	15	TRBJ2-7	TRBD1	TRBV13	many
CSVPEELAKNIQYF	TGCAGTGTCCCGGAGGAGCTAGCCAAAAACATTCAGTACTTC	14	TRBJ2-4	-	TRBV20-1	-
CASSSSRVNLGTDTQYF	TGTGCCAGCAGCTCCTCCAGGGTTAACCTAGGCACAGATACGCAGTATTTT	17	TRBJ2-3	-	TRBV11-2	few
CASSSGTAAYNEQFF	TGTGCCAGCAGTTCCGGGACGGCTGCCTACAATGAGCAGTTCTTC	15	TRBJ2-1	-	TRBV28	few
CASSLGQTGGADNEQFF	TGTGCCAGCAGCTTAGGGCAAACAGGGGGCGCGGACAATGAGCAGTTCTTC	17	TRBJ2-1	TRBD1	TRBV7-9	-
CASSFRGRETQYF	TGTGCCAGCAGTTTCAGGGGGCGGGAGACCCAGTACTTC	13	TRBJ2-5	TRBD1	TRBV12-3/TRBV12-4	few
CAISEGWGEKLFF	TGTGCCATCAGTGAGGGATGGGGCGAAAAACTGTTTTTT	13	TRBJ1-4	-	TRBV10-3	-
CASSFGQGGNEKLFF	TGTGCCAGCAGCTTCGGACAGGGCGGGAATGAAAAACTGTTTTTT	15	TRBJ1-4	TRBD1	TRBV7-8	few
CASSPGDRENYGYTF	TGTGCCAGCAGCCCAGGGGACAGGGAGAACTATGGCTACACCTTC	15	TRBJ1-2	TRBD1	TRBV7-9	many
CSASRLEGWSEQFF	TGCAGTGCTAGCAGGCTGGAGGGGTGGAGTGAGCAGTTCTTC	14	TRBJ2-1	-	TRBV20-1	-
CAISLAGESDTQYF	TGTGCCATCAGCTTAGCGGGAGAATCAGATACGCAGTATTTT	14	TRBJ2-3	TRBD2	TRBV10-3	few
CASSQVSRGTGELFF	TGTGCCAGCAGCCAAGTTTCCCGCGGCACCGGGGAGCTGTTTTTT	15	TRBJ2-2	-	TRBV3-1	-
CASSLVNSAGTDTQYF	TGTGCCAGCAGCCTGGTAAACTCGGCGGGCACAGATACGCAGTATTTT	16	TRBJ2-3	-	TRBV3-1	-
CSARWGSGRLGEQYF	TGCAGTGCTAGGTGGGGCAGCGGGAGGCTTGGCGAGCAGTACTTC	15	TRBJ2-7	TRBD2	TRBV20-1	few
CASSPLTPSTDTQYF	TGTGCCAGCTCACCTCTCACCCCTAGCACAGATACGCAGTATTTT	15	TRBJ2-3	-	TRBV18	few
CSVDGTGGSYEQYF	TGCAGCGTTGATGGGACAGGGGGCTCCTACGAGCAGTACTTC	14	TRBJ2-7	TRBD1	TRBV29-1	-
CASSQDWGGSWMNTEAFF	TGCGCCAGCAGCCAAGATTGGGGGGGTAGTTGGATGAACACTGAAGCTTTCTTT	18	TRBJ1-1	-	TRBV4-3	few
CASAVIAVQETQYF	TGTGCCAGCGCAGTCATAGCGGTCCAAGAGACCCAGTACTTC	14	TRBJ2-5	-	TRBV6-1	-
CAWEAGTAYNEQFF	TGTGCCTGGGAAGCCGGGACAGCCTACAATGAGCAGTTCTTC	14	TRBJ2-1	TRBD1	TRBV30	few
CAWNFQGSYTEAFF	TGTGCCTGGAATTTTCAGGGGTCTTACACTGAAGCTTTCTTT	14	TRBJ1-1	-	TRBV30	few
CASSPLNSYEQYF	TGTGCCAGCAGTCCATTGAACTCCTACGAGCAGTACTTC	13	TRBJ2-7	-	TRBV27	-
CASSPSGRYEQYF	TGCGCCAGCAGCCCTAGCGGGAGATACGAGCAGTACTTC	13	TRBJ2-7	TRBD2	TRBV5-1	few
CASSLEVAGGLNEQFF	TGTGCCAGCAGCCTTGAGGTAGCGGGAGGATTAAATGAGCAGTTCTTC	16	TRBJ2-1	TRBD2	TRBV7-2	-
CASSPPGGRGIKTQYF	TGTGCCAGCAGCCCCCCCGGGGGAAGGGGAATCAAGACCCAGTACTTC	16	TRBJ2-5	-	TRBV7-6	-
CASSEVRGHWETQYF	TGTGCCAGCAGTGAAGTCAGGGGGCATTGGGAGACCCAGTACTTC	15	TRBJ2-5	TRBD1	TRBV2	once
CASRVAPTDTQYF	TGCGCCAGCAGGGTTGCGCCCACAGATACGCAGTATTTT	13	TRBJ2-3	-	TRBV5-1	many
CASSYRRFTDTQYF	TGTGCCAGCAGTTACCGGCGTTTCACAGATACGCAGTATTTT	14	TRBJ2-3	-	TRBV6-2/TRBV6-3	few
CASSSVAGSLLFF	TGTGCCAGCAGTTCAGTGGCCGGGTCCCTCCTGTTTTTT	13	TRBJ1-4	-	TRBV6-5	-
CAISEWGDIQYF	TGTGCCATCAGTGAGTGGGGAGACATTCAGTACTTC	12	TRBJ2-4	-	TRBV10-3	many
CRGTRTDTQYF	TGCAGGGGGACCCGCACAGATACGCAGTATTTT	11	TRBJ2-3	-	TRBV20-1	many
CASIPGGGTEAFF	TGTGCCAGCATCCCAGGGGGGGGCACTGAAGCTTTCTTT	13	TRBJ1-1	TRBD1	TRBV6-2/TRBV6-3	-
CASSQGRIGNTEAFF	TGCGCCAGCAGCCAAGGGAGAATAGGGAACACTGAAGCTTTCTTT	15	TRBJ1-1	-	TRBV4-1	few
CSARVPSGRRNEQYF	TGCAGTGCTAGAGTCCCTAGCGGGAGGAGGAACGAGCAGTACTTC	15	TRBJ2-7	TRBD2	TRBV20-1	many
CASSLGPMDGGPEAFF	TGTGCCAGCAGCTTAGGGCCTATGGATGGAGGCCCTGAAGCTTTCTTT	16	TRBJ1-1	-	TRBV7-9	-
CASSAQGGTSSYEQYF	TGTGCCAGCAGCGCCCAAGGAGGCACGAGCTCCTACGAGCAGTACTTC	16	TRBJ2-7	-	TRBV9	few
CASSYASSGANVLTF	TGTGCCAGCAGTTACGCGTCCTCTGGGGCCAACGTCCTGACTTTC	15	TRBJ2-6	-	TRBV6-2/TRBV6-3	many
CASSLGSGRTLNEQFF	TGTGCCAGCAGTTTAGGCAGCGGGAGGACACTGAATGAGCAGTTCTTC	16	TRBJ2-1	TRBD2	TRBV27	many
CSARVSQGTGEAFF	TGCAGTGCTAGAGTAAGTCAGGGGACGGGTGAAGCTTTCTTT	14	TRBJ1-1	-	TRBV20-1	few
CSVAETLSNQPQHF	TGCAGCGTTGCCGAGACGCTTAGCAATCAGCCCCAGCATTTT	14	TRBJ1-5	-	TRBV29-1	-
CSVSRDRNQPQHF	TGCAGCGTGAGCAGGGATCGGAATCAGCCCCAGCATTTT	13	TRBJ1-5	-	TRBV29-1	-
CASSLGRAEKLFF	TGCGCCAGCAGCTTGGGCAGGGCTGAAAAACTGTTTTTT	13	TRBJ1-4	-	TRBV5-1	few